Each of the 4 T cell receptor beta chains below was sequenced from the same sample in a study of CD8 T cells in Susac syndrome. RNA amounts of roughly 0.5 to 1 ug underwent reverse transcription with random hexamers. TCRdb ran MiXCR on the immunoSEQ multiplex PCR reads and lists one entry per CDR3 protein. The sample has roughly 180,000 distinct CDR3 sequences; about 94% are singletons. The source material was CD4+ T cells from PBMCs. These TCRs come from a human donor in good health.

The DNA of the CDR3 is TGCGCCAGCAGTCCCACAGGGCATAATGGCTACACCTTC. Its protein product is CASSPTGHNGYTF. This rearrangement joins TRBV23-1 to TRBJ1-2; TRBD1 is a possible D gene (6 bases). TRBV23-1 counts as an open reading frame of uncertain function. V dropped 4 bases and J dropped 6 bases, with 12 bases sitting between them. CDR3 length equals 13 residues.

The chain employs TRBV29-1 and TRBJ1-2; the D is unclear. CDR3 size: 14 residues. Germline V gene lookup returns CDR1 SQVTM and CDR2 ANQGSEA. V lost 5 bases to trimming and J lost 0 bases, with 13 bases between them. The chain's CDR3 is CSVLVGLANYGYTF. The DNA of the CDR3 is TGCAGCGTTCTCGTCGGCCTTGCTAACTATGGCTACACCTTC.

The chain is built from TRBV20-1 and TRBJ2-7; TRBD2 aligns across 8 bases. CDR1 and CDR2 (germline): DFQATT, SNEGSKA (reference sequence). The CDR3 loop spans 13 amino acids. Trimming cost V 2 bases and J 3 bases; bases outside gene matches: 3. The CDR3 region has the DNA TGCAGTGCTAGAAAAGCGGGAGTCTACGAGCAGTACTTC. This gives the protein CSARKAGVYEQYF.

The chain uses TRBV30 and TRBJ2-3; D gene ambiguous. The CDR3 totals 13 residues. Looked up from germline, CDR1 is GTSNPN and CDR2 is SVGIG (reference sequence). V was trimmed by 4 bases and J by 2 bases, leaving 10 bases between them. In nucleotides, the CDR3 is TGTGCCTGGAACGGGCGGATCACAGATACGCAGTATTTT. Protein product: CAWNGRITDTQYF.